These 31 T cell receptor beta chains originate from one sample sequenced in a study of glioma-infiltrating T cells after dendritic cell vaccination. TCRdb's table, derived via immunoSEQ multiplex PCR, lists solely in-frame clones and lacks some. Among approximately 48,000 clones, 85% were seen once, and the ten largest hold around 10%. The sample was blood, taken before dendritic cell vaccination. The source is a human donor with glioblastoma.

J is TRBJ1-4 and V is TRBV5-1; D may be TRBD1 (6 bases). CDR3 length: 18 amino acids. Germline values: CDR1 SGHRS, CDR2 YFSETQ. Trimming removed 3 bases from V and 0 bases from J, with 18 bases in between. The CDR3 protein is CASSSGDGGGATNEKLFF. The CDR3, as DNA: TGCGCCAGCAGCTCGGGGGACGGGGGGGGCGCAACTAATGAAAAACTGTTTTTT.

Of note for this clone: A read error may account for a junction end that differs from germline. The V call is TRBV7-7, the J call TRBJ1-4; 9 nucleotides match TRBD1. Germline V gene lookup returns CDR1 SSHAT and CDR2 FNYEAQ (reference sequence). The CDR3 sequence is 15 residues long. The chain's CDR3 is CASSPGTGTNEKLFF. The CDR3 bases are TGTGCTAGCAGCCCCGGGACAGGGACTAATGAAAAACTGTTTTTT.

The chain recombines TRBV19 with TRBJ1-1; D ambiguous. CDR1 is LNHDA, CDR2 SQIVND, per germline (reference sequence). The V and J ends lost 0 bases and 2 bases respectively, with 7 bases between them. The CDR3 totals 14 residues. CDR3 sequence reads: CASSIEGVNTEAFF. The CDR3, as DNA: TGTGCCAGTAGTATAGAAGGAGTCAACACTGAAGCTTTCTTT. Full variable domain (rest looked up from reference TRBV19 and TRBJ1-1): DGGITQSPKYLFRKEGQNVTLSCEQNLNHDAMYWYRQDPGQGLRLIYYSQIVNDFQKGDIAEGYSVSREKKESFPLTVTSAQKNPTAFYLCASSIEGVNTEAFFGQGTRLTVV.

Here the CDR3 DNA reads TGTGCCAGCAGGACAGGAAGGCTCGCTTTCTTT. Residues: CASRTGRLAFF. The rearrangement links TRBV6-5 to TRBJ1-1, with a tentative D call TRBD1 (6 bases). This CDR3 has 11 residues. Germline V gene data show CDR1 as MNHEY and CDR2 as SVGAGI. Trimming took off 6 bases at V and 11 bases at J, with 13 bases between the two ends.

The chain has TRBV11-2 and TRBJ2-3; D perhaps matches TRBD1 (6 bases). Germline-derived CDR1 and CDR2 are SGHAT and FQNNGV. V was shortened by 1 base and J by 3 bases, with 20 bases between the two germline ends. The CDR3 is made up of 18 amino acids. Written as DNA, the CDR3 is TGTGCCAGCAGCTTAGCAACCCCCGGACAGCTAAGGACAGATACGCAGTATTTT. It translates to CASSLATPGQLRTDTQYF.

Details on this clone: Other DNA sequences in this specimen translate into the identical CDR3. This rearrangement joins TRBV25-1 to TRBJ2-3; tentative D call: TRBD1 (6 bases). This CDR3 is built from 14 residues. Trimming cost V 0 bases and J 6 bases, with 10 bases left between them. The germline gives CDR1 MGHDK, CDR2 SYGVNS. The CDR3 nucleotides read TGTGCCAGCAGTGAATATACAGGGACGGATACGCAGTATTTT. The encoded protein is CASSEYTGTDTQYF.

This clone appeared a single time. In nucleotides, the CDR3 is TGTGCCACCAGCAGAGAAAGGACGGGGTTTGGGAATCAGCCCCAGCATTTT. It specifies CATSRERTGFGNQPQHF. The chain joins TRBV15 to TRBJ1-5, with unresolved D. This CDR3 region has 17 residues. Trimming removed 0 bases at V and 4 bases at J, with 16 bases between. The V gene's germline CDR1 is LNHNV and CDR2 YYDKDF (reference sequence).

This chain joins TRBV30 and TRBJ1-2; TRBD1 matches at 11 bases. The germline gives CDR1 GTSNPN, CDR2 SVGIG (reference sequence). CDR3 length equals 14 residues. The junction had 2 bases not matched to a gene; V was cut back by 1 base and J by 4 bases. CDR3 nucleotides: TGTGCCTGGAGTGGGACAGGGGGCGGCTATGGCTACACCTTC. It is translated as CAWSGTGGGYGYTF.

The chain links TRBV5-4 to TRBJ1-6, with 8 bases matching TRBD1. This CDR3 spans 16 amino acids. CDR1 and CDR2 (germline): SGHNT, YYREEE (reference sequence). With 2 bases clipped from V and 6 bases from J, the junction kept 7 bases outside the gene matches. The CDR3 region has the DNA TGTGCCAGCAGCTTTTGGACAGGGTTGCCTAATTCACCCCTCCACTTT. As protein: CASSFWTGLPNSPLHF. Full variable domain (missing parts from reference TRBV5-4 and TRBJ1-6): ETGVTQSPTHLIKTRGQQVTLRCSSQSGHNTVSWYQQALGQGPQFIFQYYREEENGRGNFPPRFSGLQFPNYSSELNVNALELDDSALYLCASSFWTGLPNSPLHFGNGTRLTVT.

The J gene is TRBJ2-5, the V gene TRBV6-5; no definite D call. The end of the DNA aligns better with TRBJ2-7, so the J call may be wrong. This CDR3 contains 14 residues. Germline CDR1 MNHEY, CDR2 SVGAGI. As DNA, the CDR3 is TGTGCCAGCAGTTACCAGGCAGCTTTCTACGAGCAGTACTTC. Residues: CASSYQAAFYEQYF.

The V call is TRBV5-1, the J call TRBJ2-3; TRBD2 matches at 12 bases. The CDR3 sequence is 18 residues long. CDR1 and CDR2 (germline): SGHRS, YFSETQ. The junction had 9 bases not matched to a gene; V was cut back by 0 bases and J by 4 bases. CDR3 sequence reads: CASSLGRSSGRAADTQYF. In DNA, the CDR3 is TGCGCCAGCAGCTTGGGCCGATCTAGCGGGAGGGCCGCAGATACGCAGTATTTT.

CDR3 amino acids: CASGLPTGTLWNEQFF. CDR3 DNA sequence: TGTGCTAGTGGTTTGCCGACCGGGACTCTCTGGAATGAGCAGTTCTTC. The chain has TRBV12-5 and TRBJ2-1; D possibly corresponds to TRBD2 (6 bases). Trimming took off 2 bases at V and 7 bases at J, with 18 bases between the two ends. This CDR3 is 16 amino acids long. In germline, CDR1 is LGHNT, CDR2 FRNRAP.

This chain joins TRBV2 and TRBJ1-5; 7 bases map to TRBD1. CDR1 is SNHLY and CDR2 is FYNNEI in the germline V gene. This CDR3 spans 15 amino acids. J gave up 0 bases and V 7 bases, and 6 bases lay outside the gene matches. In DNA form, the CDR3 reads TGTGCCAGCACCATGAGACAGGGTAGCAATCAGCCCCAGCATTTT. This sequence encodes CASTMRQGSNQPQHF.

This chain links TRBV7-9 with TRBJ2-1, with D possibly matching TRBD2 (6 bases). Trimming shortened V by 1 base and J by 8 bases, and 15 bases separated the two germline ends. Germline CDR1 and CDR2: SEHNR and FQNEAQ (reference sequence). The CDR3 covers 15 residues. The CDR3 DNA reads TGTGCCAGCAGCTTAGGCGGGACCCCTATATATGAGCAGTTCTTC. Amino acid sequence: CASSLGGTPIYEQFF.

This chain joins TRBV2 and TRBJ2-7; TRBD1 is a possible D gene (6 bases). V shed 4 bases and J shed 4 bases, with 11 bases lying between them. Looked up from germline, CDR1 is SNHLY and CDR2 is FYNNEI. The length of the CDR3 is 13 residues. The CDR3 DNA reads TGTGCCAGCAGTGGAGGACAGCGGTACGAGCAGTACTTC. Amino acid sequence: CASSGGQRYEQYF.

Here the CDR3 reads CASSYSRGGTEAFF. CDR3 nucleotide sequence: TGTGCCAGCAGTTACTCGAGAGGGGGAACTGAAGCTTTCTTT. The genes are TRBV6-5 and TRBJ1-1; the D gene is possibly TRBD1 (6 bases). The CDR3 sequence is 14 residues long. Germline CDR1 reads MNHEY; CDR2 reads SVGAGI. Trimming cost V 0 bases and J 5 bases, with 10 bases left between them.

This clone was observed a single time. The chain has TRBV5-5 and TRBJ2-7; 8 bases fit TRBD1. J was trimmed by 7 bases and V by 0 bases; bases with no gene match: 3. Per germline, CDR1 SGHKS and CDR2 YYEKEE (reference sequence). There are 13 residues in the CDR3. The CDR3, as DNA: TGTGCCAGCAGCTTGGTGACAGGGGAGGAGCAGTACTTC. This codes for CASSLVTGEEQYF.

V is TRBV4-1 and J is TRBJ1-5, with 8 bases lining up with TRBD1. CDR1 MGHRA and CDR2 YSYEKL come from the germline V gene. The V segment lost 4 bases and the J segment 7 bases; nucleotides outside the gene matches: 6. The CDR3 is 14 residues long. CDR3: CASSLGQGGQPQHF. CDR3 nucleotides: TGCGCCAGCAGCCTCGGACAGGGTGGACAGCCCCAGCATTTT.

This clone has just one count. This chain links TRBV9 with TRBJ2-3; 14 nucleotides agree with TRBD2. CDR3 size: 17 residues. The V and J ends lost 4 bases and 2 bases, in that order; junction bases with no gene match: 6. The germline gives CDR1 SGDLS, CDR2 YYNGEE. The CDR3 reads CASSPLGLAGVTDTQYF. Written as DNA, the CDR3 is TGTGCCAGCAGCCCCCTGGGACTAGCGGGGGTCACAGATACGCAGTATTTT.

This clone came up a few times. The chain employs TRBV2 and TRBJ1-5, with D unclear. V was clipped by 6 bases and J by 5 bases, with 14 bases between them. This CDR3 is 14 amino acids long. Germline values: CDR1 SNHLY, CDR2 FYNNEI. DNA of the CDR3: TGTGCCAGCAGGCCCCGACACCCGGATCAGCCCCAGCATTTT. Amino acid sequence: CASRPRHPDQPQHF.

The chain employs TRBV27 and TRBJ1-2; D possibly corresponds to TRBD1 (6 bases). CDR1 and CDR2 from the germline V gene are MNHEY and SMNVEV (reference sequence). There are 15 residues in the CDR3. The ends were cut back, 6 bases at V and 6 bases at J, with 20 bases in the middle. CDR3 in DNA: TGTGCCAGCAGCAGTATCAGTAACAGGGCGGATGGCTACACCTTC. Its protein is CASSSISNRADGYTF.

This clone came up once. This chain connects TRBV12-5 to TRBJ1-1, with D uncertain. The CDR3 is 12 residues long. Germline CDR1 and CDR2: LGHNT and FRNRAP. With 0 bases removed from V and 6 bases from J, the gap between germline ends came to 5 bases. The CDR3 loop is CASGLVSSEAFF. As DNA, the CDR3 is TGTGCTAGTGGTTTGGTCAGTTCTGAAGCTTTCTTT.

The V and J genes are TRBV6-1 and TRBJ1-6; tentatively, D is TRBD1 (5 bases). V gave up 3 bases and J gave up 2 bases, with 8 bases separating them. The CDR3 runs to 15 residues. Per the germline V gene, CDR1 is MNHNS and CDR2 is SASEGT. The CDR3 coding sequence is TGTGCCAGCAGTGATCAGGGAACCTATAATTCACCCCTCCACTTT. Translation: CASSDQGTYNSPLHF.

The chain employs TRBV5-6 and TRBJ1-1; D ambiguous. CDR1 SGHDT and CDR2 YYEEEE come from the germline V gene. The CDR3 contains 16 residues. Trimming removed 0 bases from V and 1 base from J, with 13 bases in between. CDR3 loop: CASSLEGRPGNTEAFF. Here the CDR3 DNA reads TGTGCCAGCAGCTTGGAAGGTCGGCCGGGGAACACTGAAGCTTTCTTT.

This chain links TRBV11-2 with TRBJ2-1, with 8 bases matching TRBD1. This CDR3 is 15 amino acids long. Germline V lookup: CDR1 SGHAT, CDR2 FQNNGV. With 0 bases clipped from V and 2 bases from J, the junction kept 0 bases outside the gene matches. The CDR3 region has the DNA TGTGCCAGCAGCTTAGAACAGGGGGCCTACAATGAGCAGTTCTTC. Protein product: CASSLEQGAYNEQFF. The full variable domain, its missing parts supplied by reference TRBV11-2 and TRBJ2-1, is EAGVAQSPRYKIIEKRQSVAFWCNPISGHATLYWYQQILGQGPKLLIQFQNNGVVDDSQLPKDRFSAERLKGVDSTLKIQPAKLEDSAVYLCASSLEQGAYNEQFFGPGTRLTVL.

This chain links TRBV2 with TRBJ1-5; D perhaps matches TRBD1 (6 bases). Trimming took off 6 bases at V and 0 bases at J, with 6 bases between the two ends. The CDR3 is 13 amino acids. Germline assignment: CDR1 SNHLY and CDR2 FYNNEI. The CDR3 reads CASRDSSNQPQHF. For the CDR3, the DNA is TGTGCCAGCAGGGACAGTAGCAATCAGCCCCAGCATTTT.

The J gene is TRBJ1-6, the V gene TRBV19; D unresolved. The V and J ends lost 3 bases and 7 bases respectively, with 10 bases between them. In germline, CDR1 is LNHDA, CDR2 SQIVND (reference sequence). The CDR3 extends over 14 amino acids. The CDR3 spells CASSINPGNSPLHF. CDR3 nucleotide sequence: TGTGCCAGTAGTATTAATCCGGGGAATTCACCCCTCCACTTT.

This sequence joins TRBV27 and TRBJ1-1; D is uncertain. CDR1 MNHEY and CDR2 SMNVEV come from the germline V gene (reference sequence). V shed 4 bases and J shed 5 bases, with 14 bases lying between them. The CDR3 has 14 amino acids. In DNA, the CDR3 is TGTGCCAGCAGTTCACCCCTAGATTTTACTGAAGCTTTCTTT. This gives the protein CASSSPLDFTEAFF.

For this clone: This CDR3 is also generated by other DNA sequences in the sample. This chain joins TRBV5-1 and TRBJ1-6, with 7 bases matching TRBD1. Per the germline V gene, CDR1 is SGHRS and CDR2 is YFSETQ. After removal of 0 bases from V and 7 bases from J, the junction contained 1 base not matched to a gene. The CDR3 sequence is 14 residues long. The CDR3 region is CASSLEGQNSPLHF. CDR3 DNA sequence: TGCGCCAGCAGCTTGGAGGGACAGAATTCACCCCTCCACTTT.

This chain joins TRBV5-1 and TRBJ1-2; the match to TRBD1 covers 7 bases. The V gene end was trimmed by 0 bases and the J gene end by 2 bases; junction bases not matched to a gene: 1. The germline gives CDR1 SGHRS, CDR2 YFSETQ. The CDR3 extends over 14 amino acids. CDR3 DNA: TGCGCCAGCAGCTTGGGACAGGGCAACTATGGCTACACCTTC. Translating gives CASSLGQGNYGYTF.

This clone has just a few counts. This chain links TRBV19 with TRBJ1-5; weak D call: TRBD1 (6 bases). With 8 bases removed from V and 4 bases from J, the gap between germline ends came to 12 bases. This CDR3 comprises 13 residues. CDR1 and CDR2 from the germline V gene are LNHDA and SQIVND (reference sequence). The CDR3 DNA follows: TGTGCCAGTCGCGGGGGCAGGAATCAGCCCCAGCATTTT. Its translation: CASRGGRNQPQHF.